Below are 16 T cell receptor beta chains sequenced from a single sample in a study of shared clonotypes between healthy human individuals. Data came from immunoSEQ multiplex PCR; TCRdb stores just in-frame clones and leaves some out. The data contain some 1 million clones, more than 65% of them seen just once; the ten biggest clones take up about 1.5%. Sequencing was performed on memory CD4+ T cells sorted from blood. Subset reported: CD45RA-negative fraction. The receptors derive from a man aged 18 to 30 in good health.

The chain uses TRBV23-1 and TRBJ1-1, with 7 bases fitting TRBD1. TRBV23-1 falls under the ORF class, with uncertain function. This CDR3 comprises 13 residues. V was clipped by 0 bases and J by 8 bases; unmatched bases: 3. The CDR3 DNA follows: TGCGCCAGCAGTCAATCAGGGGGCAAAGAAGCTTTCTTT. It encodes CASSQSGGKEAFF.

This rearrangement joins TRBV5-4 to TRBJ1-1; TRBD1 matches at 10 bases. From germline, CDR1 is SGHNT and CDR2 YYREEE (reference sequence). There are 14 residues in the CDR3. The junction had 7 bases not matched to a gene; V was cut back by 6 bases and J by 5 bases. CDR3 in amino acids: CASIRDRGTTEAFF. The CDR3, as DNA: TGTGCCAGCATTCGGGACAGGGGAACGACTGAAGCTTTCTTT. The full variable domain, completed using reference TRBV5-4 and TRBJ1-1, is ETGVTQSPTHLIKTRGQQVTLRCSSQSGHNTVSWYQQALGQGPQFIFQYYREEENGRGNFPPRFSGLQFPNYSSELNVNALELDDSALYLCASIRDRGTTEAFFGQGTRLTVV.

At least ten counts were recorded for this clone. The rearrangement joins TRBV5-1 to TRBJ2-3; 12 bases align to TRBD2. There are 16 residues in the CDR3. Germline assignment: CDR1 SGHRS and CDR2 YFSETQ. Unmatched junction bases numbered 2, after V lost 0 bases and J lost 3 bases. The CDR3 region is CASSLAGTSGTDTQYF. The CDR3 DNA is TGCGCCAGCAGCTTGGCCGGGACTAGCGGGACAGATACGCAGTATTTT.

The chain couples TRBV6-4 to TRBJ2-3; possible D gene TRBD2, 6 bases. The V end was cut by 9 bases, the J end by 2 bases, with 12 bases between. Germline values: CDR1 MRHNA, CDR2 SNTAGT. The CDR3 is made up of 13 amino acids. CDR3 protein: CARGGVPTDTQYF. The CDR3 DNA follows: TGTGCCAGGGGGGGAGTTCCCACAGATACGCAGTATTTT.

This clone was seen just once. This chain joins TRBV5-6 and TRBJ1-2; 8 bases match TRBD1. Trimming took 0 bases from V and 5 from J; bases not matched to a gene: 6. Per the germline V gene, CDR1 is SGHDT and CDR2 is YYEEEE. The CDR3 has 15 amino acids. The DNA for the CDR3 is TGTGCCAGCAGCTTGGGGGACAGGCAGGTATATGGCTACACCTTC. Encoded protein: CASSLGDRQVYGYTF.

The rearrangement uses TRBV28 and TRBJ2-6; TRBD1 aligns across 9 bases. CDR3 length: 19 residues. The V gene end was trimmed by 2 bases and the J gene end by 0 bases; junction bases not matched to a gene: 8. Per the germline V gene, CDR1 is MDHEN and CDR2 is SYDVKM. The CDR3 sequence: CASSLEGGQGGSGANVLTF. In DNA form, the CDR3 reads TGTGCCAGCAGTTTAGAAGGGGGACAGGGAGGCTCTGGGGCCAACGTCCTGACTTTC.

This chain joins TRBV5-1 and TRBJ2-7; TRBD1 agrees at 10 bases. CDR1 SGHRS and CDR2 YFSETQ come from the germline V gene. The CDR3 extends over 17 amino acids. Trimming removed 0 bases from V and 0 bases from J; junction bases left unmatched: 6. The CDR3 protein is CASSLGGTGVSSYEQYF. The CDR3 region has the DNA TGCGCCAGCAGCTTGGGTGGGACAGGGGTTAGCTCCTACGAGCAGTACTTC.

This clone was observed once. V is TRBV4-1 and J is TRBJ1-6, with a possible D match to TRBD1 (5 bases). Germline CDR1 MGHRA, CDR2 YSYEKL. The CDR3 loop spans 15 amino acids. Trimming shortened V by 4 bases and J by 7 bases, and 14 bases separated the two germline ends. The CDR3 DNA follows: TGCGCCAGCAGCCCCTTCAGGGATAACAATTCACCCCTCCACTTT. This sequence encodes CASSPFRDNNSPLHF.

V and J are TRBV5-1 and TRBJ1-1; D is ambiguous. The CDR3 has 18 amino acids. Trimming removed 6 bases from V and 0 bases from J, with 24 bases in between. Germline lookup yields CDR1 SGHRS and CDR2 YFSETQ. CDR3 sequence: CASKPGILSMSMNTEAFF. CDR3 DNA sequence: TGCGCCAGCAAACCGGGGATTCTGAGCATGTCCATGAACACTGAAGCTTTCTTT.

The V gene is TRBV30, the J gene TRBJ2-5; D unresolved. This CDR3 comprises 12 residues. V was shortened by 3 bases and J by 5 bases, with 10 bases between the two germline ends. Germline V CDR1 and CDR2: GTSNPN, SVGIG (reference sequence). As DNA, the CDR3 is TGTGCCTGGAGCGCCCATGGGGAGACCCAGTACTTC. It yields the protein CAWSAHGETQYF.

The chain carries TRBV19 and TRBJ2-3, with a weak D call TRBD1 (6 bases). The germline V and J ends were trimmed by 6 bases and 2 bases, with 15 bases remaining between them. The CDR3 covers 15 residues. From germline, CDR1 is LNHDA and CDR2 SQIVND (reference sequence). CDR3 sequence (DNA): TGTGCCAGTAGAACTACAGGGTCCCCCACAGATACGCAGTATTTT. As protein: CASRTTGSPTDTQYF.

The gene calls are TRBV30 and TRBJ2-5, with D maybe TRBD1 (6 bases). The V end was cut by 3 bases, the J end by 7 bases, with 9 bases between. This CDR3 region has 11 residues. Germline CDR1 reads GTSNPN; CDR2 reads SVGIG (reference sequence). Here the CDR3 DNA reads TGTGCCTGGAGCTCCAGGGGGACCCAGTACTTC. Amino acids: CAWSSRGTQYF.

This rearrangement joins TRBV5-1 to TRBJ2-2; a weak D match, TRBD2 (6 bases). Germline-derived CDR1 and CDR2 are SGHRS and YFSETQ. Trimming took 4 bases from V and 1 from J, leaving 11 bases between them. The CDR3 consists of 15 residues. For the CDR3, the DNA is TGCGCCAGCAGCCCGGGGGACTGGAACACCGGGGAGCTGTTTTTT. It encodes CASSPGDWNTGELFF.

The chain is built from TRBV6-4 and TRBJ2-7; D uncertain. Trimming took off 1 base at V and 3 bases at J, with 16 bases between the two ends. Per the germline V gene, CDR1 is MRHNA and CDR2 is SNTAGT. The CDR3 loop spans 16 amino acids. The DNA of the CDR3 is TGTGCCAGCAGTGACTGTTTCAGAACGCCCTTCTACGAGCAGTACTTC. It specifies CASSDCFRTPFYEQYF.

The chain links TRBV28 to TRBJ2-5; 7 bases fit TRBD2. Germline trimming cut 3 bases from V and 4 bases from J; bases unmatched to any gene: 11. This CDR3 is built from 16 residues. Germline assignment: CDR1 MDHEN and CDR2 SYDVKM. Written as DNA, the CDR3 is TGTGCCAGCAGTTTGAGGCGGGGGACTGAGAGAGAGACCCAGTACTTC. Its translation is CASSLRRGTERETQYF.

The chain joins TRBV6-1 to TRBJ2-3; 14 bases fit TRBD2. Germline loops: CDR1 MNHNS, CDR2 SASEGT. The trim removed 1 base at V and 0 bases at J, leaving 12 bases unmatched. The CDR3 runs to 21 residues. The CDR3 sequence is CASSEEIWTSGGSYSTDTQYF. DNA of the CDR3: TGTGCCAGCAGTGAAGAAATCTGGACTAGCGGGGGGTCCTATAGCACAGATACGCAGTATTTT.